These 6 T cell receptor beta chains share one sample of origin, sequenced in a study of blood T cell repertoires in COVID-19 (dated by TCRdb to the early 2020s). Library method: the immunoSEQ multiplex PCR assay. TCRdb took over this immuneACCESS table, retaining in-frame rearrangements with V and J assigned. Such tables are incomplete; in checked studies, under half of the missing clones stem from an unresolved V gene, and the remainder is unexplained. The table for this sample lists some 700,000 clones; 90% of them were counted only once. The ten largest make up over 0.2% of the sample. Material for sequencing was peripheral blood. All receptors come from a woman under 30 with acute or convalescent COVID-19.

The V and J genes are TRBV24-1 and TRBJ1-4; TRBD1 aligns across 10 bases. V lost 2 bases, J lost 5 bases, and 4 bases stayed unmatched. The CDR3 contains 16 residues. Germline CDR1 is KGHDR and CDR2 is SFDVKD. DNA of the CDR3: TGTGCCACCAGTGATTCTCCGGGACAGGGGAATGAAAAACTGTTTTTT. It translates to CATSDSPGQGNEKLFF.

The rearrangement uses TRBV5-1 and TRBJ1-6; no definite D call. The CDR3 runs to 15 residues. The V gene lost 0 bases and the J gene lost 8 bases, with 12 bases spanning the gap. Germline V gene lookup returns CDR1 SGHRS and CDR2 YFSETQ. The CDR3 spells CASSLASVRDSPLHF. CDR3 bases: TGCGCCAGCAGCTTGGCCTCGGTTCGAGATTCACCCCTCCACTTT. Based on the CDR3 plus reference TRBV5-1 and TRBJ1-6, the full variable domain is KAGVTQTPRYLIKTRGQQVTLSCSPISGHRSVSWYQQTPGQGLQFLFEYFSETQRNKGNFPGRFSGRQFSNSRSEMNVSTLELGDSALYLCASSLASVRDSPLHFGNGTRLTVT.

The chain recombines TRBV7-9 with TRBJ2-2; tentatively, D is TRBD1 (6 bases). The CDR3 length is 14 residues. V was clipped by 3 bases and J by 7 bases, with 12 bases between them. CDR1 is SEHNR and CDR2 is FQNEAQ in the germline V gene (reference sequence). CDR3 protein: CASSFYEGGGELFF. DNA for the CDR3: TGTGCCAGCAGCTTTTACGAAGGGGGCGGGGAGCTGTTTTTT.

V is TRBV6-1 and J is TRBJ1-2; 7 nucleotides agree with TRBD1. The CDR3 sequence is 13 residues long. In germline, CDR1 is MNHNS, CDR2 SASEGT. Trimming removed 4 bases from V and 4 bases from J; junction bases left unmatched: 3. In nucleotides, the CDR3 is TGTGCCAGCAGTGTAGCAGGGGGCTATGGCTACACCTTC. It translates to CASSVAGGYGYTF.

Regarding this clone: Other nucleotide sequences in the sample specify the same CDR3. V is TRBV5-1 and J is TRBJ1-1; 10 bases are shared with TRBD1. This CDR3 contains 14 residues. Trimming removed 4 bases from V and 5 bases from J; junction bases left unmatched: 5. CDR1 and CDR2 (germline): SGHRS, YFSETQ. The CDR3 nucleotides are TGCGCCAGCAGCCCCGGACAGGGGGGGACTGAAGCTTTCTTT. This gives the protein CASSPGQGGTEAFF.

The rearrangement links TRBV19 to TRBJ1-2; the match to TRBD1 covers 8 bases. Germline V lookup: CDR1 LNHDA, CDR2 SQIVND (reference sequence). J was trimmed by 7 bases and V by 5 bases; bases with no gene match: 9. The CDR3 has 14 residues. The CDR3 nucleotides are TGTGCCAGTAGTTTGTTTGGGACAGGCACTGGCTACACCTTC. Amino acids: CASSLFGTGTGYTF.